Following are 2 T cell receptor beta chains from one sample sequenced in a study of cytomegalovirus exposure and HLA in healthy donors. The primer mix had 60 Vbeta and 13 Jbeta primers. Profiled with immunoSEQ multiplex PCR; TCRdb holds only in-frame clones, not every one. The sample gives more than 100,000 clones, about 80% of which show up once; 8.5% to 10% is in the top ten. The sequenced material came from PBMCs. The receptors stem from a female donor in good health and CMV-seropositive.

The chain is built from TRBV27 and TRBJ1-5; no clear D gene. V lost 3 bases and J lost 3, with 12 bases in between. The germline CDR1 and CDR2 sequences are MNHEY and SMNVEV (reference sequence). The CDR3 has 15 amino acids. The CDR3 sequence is CASSFSGVVNQPQHF. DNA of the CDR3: TGTGCCAGCAGTTTTTCCGGGGTCGTCAATCAGCCCCAGCATTTT.

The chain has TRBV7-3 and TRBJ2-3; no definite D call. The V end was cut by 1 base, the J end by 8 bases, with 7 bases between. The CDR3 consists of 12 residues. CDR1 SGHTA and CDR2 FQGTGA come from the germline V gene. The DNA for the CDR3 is TGTGCCAGCAGCTTAATTTCCGGTACGCAGTATTTT. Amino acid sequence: CASSLISGTQYF.